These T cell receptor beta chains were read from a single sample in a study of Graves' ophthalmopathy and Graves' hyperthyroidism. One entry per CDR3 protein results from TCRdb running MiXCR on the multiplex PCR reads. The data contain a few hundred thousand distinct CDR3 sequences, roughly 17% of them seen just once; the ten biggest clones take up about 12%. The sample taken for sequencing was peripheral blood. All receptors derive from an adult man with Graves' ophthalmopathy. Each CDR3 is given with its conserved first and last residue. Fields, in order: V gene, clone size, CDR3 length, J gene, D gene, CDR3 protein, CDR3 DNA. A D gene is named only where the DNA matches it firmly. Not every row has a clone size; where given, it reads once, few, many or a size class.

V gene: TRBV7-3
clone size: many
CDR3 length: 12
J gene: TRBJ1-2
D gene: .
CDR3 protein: CASSARVYGYTF
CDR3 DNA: TGTGCCAGCAGCGCTAGGGTCTACGGCTACACCTTC

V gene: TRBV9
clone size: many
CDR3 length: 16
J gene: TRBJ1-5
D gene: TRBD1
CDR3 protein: CASSPTGDNSNQPQHF
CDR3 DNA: TGTGCCAGCAGCCCAACAGGGGATAATAGCAATCAGCCCCAGCATTTT

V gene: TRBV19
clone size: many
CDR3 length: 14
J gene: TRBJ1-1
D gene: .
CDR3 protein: CASSGAGSSTEAFF
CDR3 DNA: TGTGCCAGTAGTGGGGCGGGCAGCTCCACTGAAGCTTTCTTT

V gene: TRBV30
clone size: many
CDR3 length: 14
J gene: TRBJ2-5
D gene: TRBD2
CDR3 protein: CAWSVLAGQETQYF
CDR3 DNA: TGTGCCTGGAGTGTACTAGCGGGGCAAGAGACCCAGTACTTC

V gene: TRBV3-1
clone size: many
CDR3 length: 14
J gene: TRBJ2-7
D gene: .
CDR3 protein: CASSQETTGPEQYF
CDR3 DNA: TGTGCCAGCAGCCAAGAAACAACAGGACCCGAGCAGTACTTC

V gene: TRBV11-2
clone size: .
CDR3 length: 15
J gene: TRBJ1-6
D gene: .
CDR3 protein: CASSLDRFGRSPPHF
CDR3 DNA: TGTGCCAGCAGCCTAGATCGGTTTGGGCGTTCACCCCCCCACTTT

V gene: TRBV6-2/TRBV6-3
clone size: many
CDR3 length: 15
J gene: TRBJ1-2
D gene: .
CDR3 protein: CASSYAGGAVYGYTF
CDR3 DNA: TGTGCCAGCAGTTACGCGGGGGGCGCCGTCTATGGCTACACCTTC

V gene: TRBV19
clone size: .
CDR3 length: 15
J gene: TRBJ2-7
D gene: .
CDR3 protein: CASSVRVQTSYEQYF
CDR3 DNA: TGTGCCAGTAGTGTAAGGGTACAAACGTCCTACGAGCAGTACTTC

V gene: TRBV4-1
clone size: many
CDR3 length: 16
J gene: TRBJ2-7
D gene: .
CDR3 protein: CASSQDNGGASYEQYF
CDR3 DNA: TGCGCCAGCAGCCAAGATAACGGGGGAGCAAGTTACGAGCAGTACTTC

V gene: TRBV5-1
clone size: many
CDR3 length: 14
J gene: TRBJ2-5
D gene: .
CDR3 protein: CASSLGRQPETQYF
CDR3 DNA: TGCGCCAGCAGCCTAGGACGGCAGCCGGAGACCCAGTACTTC

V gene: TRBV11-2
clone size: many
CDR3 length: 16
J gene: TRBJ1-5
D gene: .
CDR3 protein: CASSLDHVRGNQPQHF
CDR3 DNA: TGTGCCAGCAGCTTAGATCACGTCAGGGGCAATCAGCCCCAGCATTTT

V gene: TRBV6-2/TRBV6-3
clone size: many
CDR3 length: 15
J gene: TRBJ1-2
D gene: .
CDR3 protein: CASSYSNRPFYGYTF
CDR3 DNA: TGTGCCAGCAGTTACTCTAATCGTCCATTTTATGGCTACACCTTC

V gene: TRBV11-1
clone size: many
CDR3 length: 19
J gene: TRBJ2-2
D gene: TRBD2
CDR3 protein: CASSLGLAGAVANTGELFF
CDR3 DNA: TGTGCCAGCAGCTTAGGACTAGCGGGAGCGGTAGCGAACACCGGGGAGCTGTTTTTT

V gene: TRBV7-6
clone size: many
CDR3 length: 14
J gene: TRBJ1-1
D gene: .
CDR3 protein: CASSPMGGGTEAFF
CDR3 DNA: TGTGCCAGCAGCCCGATGGGGGGAGGCACTGAAGCTTTCTTT

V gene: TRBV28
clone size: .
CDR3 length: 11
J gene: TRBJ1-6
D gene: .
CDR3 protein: CASSSDSPLHF
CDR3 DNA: TGTGCCAGCAGCTCCGATTCACCCCTCCACTTT

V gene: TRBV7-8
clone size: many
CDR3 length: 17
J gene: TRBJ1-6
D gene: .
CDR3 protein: CASSASTDLSYNSPLHF
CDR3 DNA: TGTGCCAGCAGCGCCTCGACAGACCTCTCCTATAATTCACCCCTCCACTTT

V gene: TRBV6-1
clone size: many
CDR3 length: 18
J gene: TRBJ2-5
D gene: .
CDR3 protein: CASSEAPSVAGIGETQYF
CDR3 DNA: TGTGCCAGCAGTGAAGCCCCAAGCGTGGCAGGGATTGGAGAGACCCAGTACTTC

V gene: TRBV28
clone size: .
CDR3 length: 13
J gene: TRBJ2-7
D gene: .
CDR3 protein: CASSFATGIEQYF
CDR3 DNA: TGTGCCAGCAGTTTCGCGACAGGTATTGAGCAGTACTTC

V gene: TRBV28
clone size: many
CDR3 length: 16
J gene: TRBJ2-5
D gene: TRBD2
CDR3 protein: CASSQGLAGEEETQYF
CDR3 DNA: TGTGCCAGCAGCCAAGGACTAGCGGGAGAAGAAGAGACCCAGTACTTC

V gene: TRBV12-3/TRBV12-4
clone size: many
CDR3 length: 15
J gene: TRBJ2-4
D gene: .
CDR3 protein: CASSLAEHSKNIQYF
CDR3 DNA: TGTGCCAGCAGTTTAGCGGAGCATTCCAAAAACATTCAGTACTTC